This TCR beta chain was documented in a study of cytomegalovirus exposure and HLA in healthy donors. The CDR3 totals 12 residues. V was pared by 5 bases and J by 5 bases, with 0 bases of the junction left unmatched. CDR1 and CDR2 (germline): GTSNPN, SVGIG (reference sequence). 60 Vbeta and 13 Jbeta primers were used in PCR. Using immunoSEQ multiplex PCR, the repertoire was profiled, and TCRdb retains in-frame clones only, with some absent. The sample records 170,000 or so clones, around 74% being singletons. The TCR comes from a male donor in good health and CMV-seronegative. Sequenced input: PBMCs. The gene calls are TRBV30 and TRBJ2-1, with 10 bases identical to TRBD1. Here the CDR3 DNA reads TGTGCCTGGGGGACAGGGGACAATGAGCAGTTCTTC. It codes for CAWGTGDNEQFF. Together with reference TRBV30 and TRBJ2-1, the CDR3 gives the full variable domain: SQTIHQWPATLVQPVGSPLSLECTVEGTSNPNLYWYRQAAGRGLQLLFYSVGIGQISSEVPQNLSASRPQDRQFILSSKKLLLSDSGFYLCAWGTGDNEQFFGPGTRLTVL.